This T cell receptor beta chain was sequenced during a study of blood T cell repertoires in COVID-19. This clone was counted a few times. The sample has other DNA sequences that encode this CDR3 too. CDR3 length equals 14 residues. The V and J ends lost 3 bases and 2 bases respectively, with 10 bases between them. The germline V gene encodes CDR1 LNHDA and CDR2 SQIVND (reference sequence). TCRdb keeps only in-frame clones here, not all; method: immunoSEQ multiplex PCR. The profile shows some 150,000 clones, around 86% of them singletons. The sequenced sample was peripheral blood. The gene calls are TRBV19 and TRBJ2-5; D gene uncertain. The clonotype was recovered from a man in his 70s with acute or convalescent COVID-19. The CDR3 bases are TGTGCCAGTAGTATTGGCCGCGGTCAAGAGACCCAGTACTTC. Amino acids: CASSIGRGQETQYF.